This TCR beta chain was found in a study of tumor-infiltrating lymphocytes in primary liver carcinoma. Study outcomes and limitations: Only about 7.5-24% of top clones appeared in all five tumor regions. For tumor-adjacent and tumor-blood pairs, overlap was less than that seen for tumor region pairs.

The germline V gene has CDR1 SGHDN and CDR2 FVKESK. The CDR3 consists of 16 residues. A primer matching the constant region was used to make TCR beta cDNA from approximately 520 ng of total RNA. Amplification in three nested multiplex PCR rounds with slightly modified ARM-PCR gave rise to TCR beta libraries. With TRBV1-TRBV30 forward primers and a C-beta reverse primer, the first two PCR rounds were run for about 10 cycles each. Each CDR3 protein is one row after TCRdb ran MiXCR on the multiplex PCR reads. Of about 99,000 distinct CDR3 sequences listed, 69% are singletons. A word on this clonotype: The antigen is not known. One end of the junction fails to match germline, which may point to a read error.

The tissue used was unsorted bulk material of roughly 17-31 mg. RNA and DNA were co-extracted from it with the AllPrep DNA/RNA mini kit. Patients had chronic HBV infection and were treatment-naive. Each of the tumor samples contained in excess of 90% viable tumor cells. The TCR sequence derives from a woman aged 60-75 years with primary liver carcinoma and hepatitis B virus infection. The genes are TRBV14 and TRBJ2-1, with a tentative D call TRBD2 (5 bases). The sample consisted of liver tumor tissue from sampling region 5. The subset denotes: tumor region T5, tumor centre. The CDR3 bases are TGTGCCAGCAGCCAATCCAATCGGGATAGACGCAATGAACAGTTCTTC. Its translation: CASSQSNRDRRNEQFF.